What follows are 10 T cell receptor beta chains derived from one specimen sequenced in a study of blood T cell repertoires in COVID-19. The table came from immunoSEQ multiplex PCR; TCRdb's copy has only in-frame clones and leaves some out. The table includes 150,000 to 200,000 clones, about four fifths detected once. The sample consisted of PBMCs or T cells enriched from blood (not recorded which). The receptor set was obtained from a man in his forties or fifties who had recovered from COVID-19.

The gene calls are TRBV15 and TRBJ1-5; unclear D gene. V shed 5 bases and J shed 2 bases, with 22 bases lying between them. Germline lookup yields CDR1 LNHNV and CDR2 YYDKDF (reference sequence). There are 18 residues in the CDR3. CDR3: CATSARLQFPTGNQPQHF. The CDR3 region has the DNA TGTGCCACCAGCGCTCGTTTACAGTTCCCTACGGGCAATCAGCCCCAGCATTTT.

The chain combines TRBV4-1 with TRBJ1-1; 7 bases fit TRBD1. With 1 base clipped from V and 1 base from J, the junction kept 3 bases outside the gene matches. The CDR3 spans 15 residues. Germline assignment: CDR1 MGHRA and CDR2 YSYEKL. The CDR3 DNA follows: TGCGCCAGCAGCCAAGGGTGGACAGGGAACACTGAAGCTTTCTTT. This sequence encodes CASSQGWTGNTEAFF.

This clone has just one count. The chain employs TRBV6-5 and TRBJ1-2; D might be TRBD1 (6 bases). Trimming took 6 bases from V and 1 from J, leaving 9 bases between them. The germline V gene has CDR1 MNHEY and CDR2 SVGAGI. This CDR3 has 13 amino acids. Here the CDR3 DNA reads TGTGCCAGCAGCCCACAGGGTAACTATGGCTACACCTTC. It yields the protein CASSPQGNYGYTF.

The chain has TRBV29-1 and TRBJ1-1; D is possibly TRBD1 (5 bases). The CDR3 consists of 13 residues. CDR1 and CDR2 (germline): SQVTM, ANQGSEA. The V end lost 6 bases, the J end lost 4 bases, and 15 bases lay between the germline ends. The chain's CDR3 is CSVMTSQGTEAFF. The CDR3 bases are TGCAGCGTAATGACATCCCAGGGCACTGAAGCTTTCTTT.

The chain has TRBV24-1 and TRBJ2-2; 8 nucleotides align to TRBD1. Germline CDR1 is KGHDR and CDR2 is SFDVKD. The junction had 3 bases not matched to a gene; V was cut back by 2 bases and J by 2 bases. The CDR3 spans 16 residues. CDR3 residues: CATSDSDRGNTGELFF. The CDR3 DNA sequence: TGTGCCACCAGTGATTCCGACAGGGGAAACACCGGGGAGCTGTTTTTT.

CDR3 loop: CASSQGLEDTQYF. In DNA form, the CDR3 reads TGTGCCAGCAGCCAAGGGCTTGAAGATACGCAGTATTTT. The chain combines TRBV4-2 with TRBJ2-3, with D unclear. The CDR3 sequence is 13 residues long. Trimming shortened V by 1 base and J by 5 bases, and 7 bases separated the two germline ends. CDR1 is LGHNA, CDR2 YNFKEQ, per germline.

The chain combines TRBV7-2 with TRBJ2-7; 8 nucleotides match TRBD2. Germline assignment: CDR1 SGHTA and CDR2 FQGNSA. This CDR3 contains 17 residues. Trimming at V came to 5 bases and at J to 0 bases, leaving 12 bases not matched to a gene. For the CDR3, the DNA is TGTGCCAGCAGCCGCTCGGGGGGGAGGGGGAGCTCCTACGAGCAGTACTTC. Protein product: CASSRSGGRGSSYEQYF.

This clone was detected only once. The V gene is TRBV9, the J gene TRBJ1-2; 10 bases are a match to TRBD1. Germline V gene lookup returns CDR1 SGDLS and CDR2 YYNGEE. CDR3 length equals 15 residues. V was pared by 0 bases and J by 4 bases, with 3 bases of the junction left unmatched. CDR3 nucleotides: TGTGCCAGCAGCGTAGAGTGGGACAGGGGCTATGGCTACACCTTC. Its protein product is CASSVEWDRGYGYTF.

This chain joins TRBV11-3 and TRBJ1-4; no clear D. Per the germline V gene, CDR1 is SGHNT and CDR2 is YENEEA. V was clipped by 7 bases and J by 0 bases, with 18 bases between them. The CDR3 covers 17 residues. The DNA for the CDR3 is TGTGCCAGCATAGAAAAGGCGGAGGCAACAACTAATGAAAAACTGTTTTTT. Protein sequence: CASIEKAEATTNEKLFF.

V usage is TRBV12-3 or TRBV12-4 and J usage is TRBJ2-5, with D unclear. Trimming left V 8 bases short and J 5 bases short, with 12 bases between. This CDR3 region has 12 residues. CDR3 bases: TGTGCCAGCTCCCGAGGCGTGGAGACCCAGTACTTC. It yields the protein CASSRGVETQYF.